A selection of T cell receptor beta chains follows, all from one sample in a study of blood T cells in healthy people across ages. TCRdb independently ran MiXCR on the 5' RACE reads; one entry per CDR3 protein. Here the sample spans a few hundred thousand distinct CDR3 sequences, 25% to 35% being singletons. These same records also appear under a second study, on T cells of mothers and their children.

What was sequenced was blood. All receptors come from a boy under 10 years old in good health. Both conserved end residues are part of each CDR3. D genes are given only for firm matches. Some rows have no size entry. The others give once, few or many, or a class for an expanded clone.

d_gene: TRBD2
abundance: few
j_gene: TRBJ2-5
v_gene: TRBV29-1
len: 13
CDR3aa: CSVDSGGRETQYF
CDR3nt: TGCAGCGTTGATAGCGGGGGGAGGGAGACCCAGTACTTC

d_gene: .
abundance: .
j_gene: TRBJ2-3
v_gene: TRBV5-1
len: 15
CDR3aa: CASSLIGVPENTQYF
CDR3nt: TGCGCCAGCAGCTTGATCGGGGTCCCTGAAAATACGCAGTATTTT

d_gene: .
abundance: .
j_gene: TRBJ2-1
v_gene: TRBV11-2
len: 14
CDR3aa: CASSLDLRPQGKFF
CDR3nt: TGTGCCAGCAGCTTAGATCTTAGGCCCCAAGGGAAGTTCTTC

d_gene: TRBD1
abundance: .
j_gene: TRBJ2-7
v_gene: TRBV20-1
len: 15
CDR3aa: CSARDLTGNPYEQYF
CDR3nt: TGCAGTGCTAGAGATCTGACAGGGAACCCCTACGAGCAGTACTTC

d_gene: .
abundance: .
j_gene: TRBJ1-2
v_gene: TRBV5-1
len: 14
CDR3aa: CASSTAGVHYGYTF
CDR3nt: TGCGCCAGCAGCACAGCAGGGGTTCACTATGGCTACACCTTC

d_gene: TRBD1
abundance: .
j_gene: TRBJ1-1
v_gene: TRBV20-1
len: 14
CDR3aa: CSGIRQGLDTEAFF
CDR3nt: TGCAGTGGAATCCGACAGGGTTTGGACACTGAAGCTTTCTTT

d_gene: .
abundance: few
j_gene: TRBJ2-7
v_gene: TRBV14
len: 12
CDR3aa: CASSQAGGEQYF
CDR3nt: TGTGCCAGCAGCCAAGCAGGTGGCGAGCAGTACTTC

d_gene: TRBD1
abundance: .
j_gene: TRBJ2-5
v_gene: TRBV5-5
len: 14
CDR3aa: CASSLEVGQGIQYF
CDR3nt: TGTGCCAGCAGCTTGGAGGTGGGACAGGGGATCCAGTACTTC

d_gene: .
abundance: .
j_gene: TRBJ1-1
v_gene: TRBV5-1
len: 15
CDR3aa: CASSLAERGPTEAFF
CDR3nt: TGCGCCAGCAGCTTGGCGGAAAGGGGTCCCACTGAAGCTTTCTTT

d_gene: .
abundance: many
j_gene: TRBJ1-6
v_gene: TRBV20-1
len: 14
CDR3aa: CSARDERDGSPLHF
CDR3nt: TGCAGTGCTAGAGATGAAAGGGATGGGTCACCCCTCCACTTT

d_gene: .
abundance: few
j_gene: TRBJ2-5
v_gene: TRBV5-1
len: 15
CDR3aa: CASSLGRTDQETQYF
CDR3nt: TGTGCCAGCAGCTTAGGAAGGACTGATCAAGAGACCCAGTACTTC

d_gene: .
abundance: .
j_gene: TRBJ2-2
v_gene: TRBV4-1
len: 16
CDR3aa: CASSQDFGIQAGELFF
CDR3nt: TGCGCCAGCAGCCAAGATTTCGGAATACAGGCCGGGGAGCTGTTTTTT

d_gene: .
abundance: .
j_gene: TRBJ2-1
v_gene: TRBV20-1
len: 14
CDR3aa: CSATLASSYNEQFF
CDR3nt: TGCAGTGCGACCCTTGCCAGCTCCTACAATGAGCAGTTCTTC

d_gene: TRBD1
abundance: .
j_gene: TRBJ1-5
v_gene: TRBV6-6
len: 14
CDR3aa: CASSYRQGRQPQHF
CDR3nt: TGTGCCAGCAGTTACCGACAGGGAAGGCAGCCCCAGCATTTT

d_gene: .
abundance: few
j_gene: TRBJ2-1
v_gene: TRBV29-1
len: 13
CDR3aa: CSLSGRAYNEQFF
CDR3nt: TGCAGCTTAAGTGGACGGGCCTACAATGAGCAGTTCTTC

d_gene: .
abundance: few
j_gene: TRBJ1-2
v_gene: TRBV29-1
len: 14
CDR3aa: CSVERQAANYGYTF
CDR3nt: TGCAGCGTTGAAAGGCAGGCCGCTAACTATGGCTACACCTTC

d_gene: TRBD2
abundance: .
j_gene: TRBJ2-1
v_gene: TRBV29-1
len: 13
CDR3aa: CSVESEGGDEQFF
CDR3nt: TGCAGCGTTGAATCCGAGGGAGGGGATGAGCAGTTCTTC

d_gene: .
abundance: .
j_gene: TRBJ2-3
v_gene: TRBV6-1
len: 16
CDR3aa: CASSEWGGTSTDTQYF
CDR3nt: TGTGCCAGCAGTGAATGGGGTGGGACTAGCACAGATACGCAGTATTTT

d_gene: .
abundance: few
j_gene: TRBJ2-7
v_gene: TRBV19
len: 12
CDR3aa: CASSEWGYEQYF
CDR3nt: TGTGCCAGTAGTGAGTGGGGGTACGAGCAGTACTTC

d_gene: TRBD2
abundance: .
j_gene: TRBJ2-3
v_gene: TRBV15
len: 17
CDR3aa: CATSRGLAGVSTDTQYF
CDR3nt: TGTGCCACCAGCAGAGGGCTAGCGGGGGTAAGCACAGATACGCAGTATTTT

d_gene: .
abundance: few
j_gene: TRBJ1-1
v_gene: TRBV10-3
len: 11
CDR3aa: CAIRDQGEAFF
CDR3nt: TGTGCCATCAGAGACCAGGGAGAAGCTTTCTTT

d_gene: .
abundance: .
j_gene: TRBJ2-3
v_gene: TRBV13
len: 13
CDR3aa: CASSLHYTDTQYF
CDR3nt: TGTGCCAGCAGCCTTCATTACACAGATACGCAGTATTTT

d_gene: .
abundance: .
j_gene: TRBJ1-1
v_gene: TRBV30
len: 11
CDR3aa: CAWGSGVRAFF
CDR3nt: TGTGCCTGGGGGTCCGGGGTGAGAGCTTTCTTT

d_gene: .
abundance: .
j_gene: TRBJ1-1
v_gene: TRBV28
len: 14
CDR3aa: CASSFISRGTEAFF
CDR3nt: TGTGCCAGCAGTTTTATAAGTCGGGGCACTGAAGCTTTCTTT

d_gene: .
abundance: .
j_gene: TRBJ1-5
v_gene: TRBV6-1
len: 15
CDR3aa: CASSEVRGRNQPQHF
CDR3nt: TGTGCCAGCAGTGAAGTCAGGGGCAGGAATCAGCCCCAGCATTTT

d_gene: .
abundance: .
j_gene: TRBJ1-6
v_gene: TRBV2
len: 15
CDR3aa: CASRFDSSYNSPLHF
CDR3nt: TGTGCCAGCAGATTTGACAGCTCCTATAATTCACCCCTCCACTTT

d_gene: .
abundance: .
j_gene: TRBJ1-2
v_gene: TRBV30
len: 12
CDR3aa: CAWSGDMGGYTF
CDR3nt: TGTGCCTGGAGTGGGGACATGGGCGGCTACACCTTC

d_gene: .
abundance: .
j_gene: TRBJ1-3
v_gene: TRBV10-3
len: 14
CDR3aa: CAIRGTRDGNTIYF
CDR3nt: TGTGCCATCAGGGGAACAAGGGACGGAAACACCATATATTTT

d_gene: .
abundance: .
j_gene: TRBJ2-3
v_gene: TRBV11-2
len: 15
CDR3aa: CASSSAPWGTDTQYF
CDR3nt: TGTGCCAGCAGCTCCGCACCCTGGGGCACAGATACGCAGTATTTT

d_gene: TRBD1
abundance: .
j_gene: TRBJ1-2
v_gene: TRBV6-1
len: 18
CDR3aa: CASRHRFLSGGDSYGYTF
CDR3nt: TGTGCCAGCCGCCATCGATTCCTTTCAGGGGGCGATTCATATGGCTACACCTTC

d_gene: .
abundance: few
j_gene: TRBJ2-1
v_gene: TRBV7-2
len: 13
CDR3aa: CASSLIVRNEQFF
CDR3nt: TGTGCCAGCAGCTTAATCGTTAGAAATGAGCAGTTCTTC

d_gene: .
abundance: many
j_gene: TRBJ2-5
v_gene: TRBV6-1
len: 14
CDR3aa: CASRPMYSQETQYF
CDR3nt: TGTGCCAGCAGGCCGATGTACAGCCAAGAGACCCAGTACTTC

d_gene: TRBD2
abundance: .
j_gene: TRBJ2-2
v_gene: TRBV4-3
len: 17
CDR3aa: CASSQGYAAGVTGELFF
CDR3nt: TGCGCCAGCAGCCAAGGGTATGCAGCGGGAGTCACCGGGGAGCTGTTTTTT

d_gene: .
abundance: .
j_gene: TRBJ2-7
v_gene: TRBV12-3/TRBV12-4
len: 12
CDR3aa: CASNGIPGVQCF
CDR3nt: TGTGCCAGCAACGGCATCCCGGGCGTGCAGTGCTTC

d_gene: TRBD2
abundance: .
j_gene: TRBJ2-7
v_gene: TRBV12-3/TRBV12-4
len: 13
CDR3aa: CASSISGSNEQYF
CDR3nt: TGTGCCAGCAGTATAAGCGGGAGCAACGAGCAGTACTTC

d_gene: TRBD2
abundance: .
j_gene: TRBJ2-1
v_gene: TRBV7-9
len: 12
CDR3aa: CASSRLAGEQFF
CDR3nt: TGTGCCAGCAGCCGACTAGCGGGTGAGCAGTTCTTC

d_gene: TRBD2
abundance: few
j_gene: TRBJ2-7
v_gene: TRBV10-3
len: 16
CDR3aa: CATSEGLADLSYEQYF
CDR3nt: TGTGCCACCAGTGAGGGTCTAGCGGATCTCTCCTACGAGCAGTACTTC

d_gene: TRBD2
abundance: once
j_gene: TRBJ2-3
v_gene: TRBV7-9
len: 16
CDR3aa: CASSPDSRGDRYTQYF
CDR3nt: TGTGCCAGCAGCCCCGACTCGCGGGGGGACCGATATACGCAGTATTTT